The rows below give T cell receptor beta chains drawn from one sample of a study of CD8 T cells in Susac syndrome. TCRdb fed the immunoSEQ multiplex PCR reads into MiXCR, producing one record per CDR3 protein. This sample has some 240,000 distinct CDR3 sequences, with less than 96% found just once. What was sequenced was CD4+ T cells from PBMCs. Source of these receptors: a human donor with Susac syndrome. Each CDR3 is given with its conserved first and last residue. D genes are given only for firm matches. Clone size is shown for a subset of rows, as once, few, many or a class of expanded clone.

D,V,J,size,CDR3,DNA
TRBD1,TRBV29-1,TRBJ2-2,-,CSVERDRGTGELFF,TGCAGCGTTGAACGCGACAGGGGCACCGGGGAGCTGTTTTTT
-,TRBV6-2/TRBV6-3,TRBJ1-5,-,CASSDPRTGVSNQPQHF,TGTGCCAGCAGCGACCCTCGTACCGGGGTGAGCAATCAGCCCCAGCATTTT
-,TRBV2,TRBJ2-7,-,CASSDPFYEQYF,TGTGCCAGCAGTGACCCCTTCTACGAGCAGTACTTC
-,TRBV25-1,TRBJ2-7,-,CASSDGGAVEQYF,TGTGCCAGCAGTGATGGGGGGGCGGTCGAGCAGTACTTC
-,TRBV29-1,TRBJ1-2,-,CSVEDKGGDGYTF,TGCAGCGTTGAAGATAAAGGGGGAGATGGCTACACCTTC
-,TRBV9,TRBJ1-3,once,CASSPGTGNTIYF,TGTGCCAGCAGCCCCGGGACAGGAAACACCATATATTTT
-,TRBV5-1,TRBJ2-1,-,CASSLTGSVSYNEQFF,TGCGCCAGCAGCTTGACTGGAAGCGTGTCCTACAATGAGCAGTTCTTC
-,TRBV7-2,TRBJ2-5,-,CASSSYPQAETQYF,TGTGCCAGCAGCTCTTACCCCCAGGCCGAGACCCAGTACTTC
TRBD2,TRBV20-1,TRBJ2-1,-,CSAVSRAGPYNEQFF,TGCAGTGCGGTCTCCCGAGCGGGACCCTACAATGAGCAGTTCTTC
-,TRBV15,TRBJ2-7,-,CATSRDGRASYEQYF,TGTGCCACCAGCAGAGATGGCAGGGCGTCCTACGAGCAGTACTTC
-,TRBV20-1,TRBJ2-5,-,CSAEAGSETQYF,TGCAGTGCAGAAGCAGGGTCAGAGACCCAGTACTTC
TRBD1,TRBV27,TRBJ2-5,once,CASSPYRGQETQYF,TGTGCCAGCAGTCCCTACAGGGGGCAAGAGACCCAGTACTTC
-,TRBV5-1,TRBJ2-2,-,CASTPSGNTGELFF,TGCGCCAGCACACCTTCGGGGAACACCGGGGAGCTGTTTTTT
-,TRBV18,TRBJ1-5,-,CASSPSPGGGDNQPQHF,TGTGCCAGCTCACCTTCGCCGGGGGGGGGCGACAATCAGCCCCAGCATTTT
TRBD2,TRBV5-4,TRBJ2-3,-,CASSLVSGRTDTQYF,TGTGCCAGCAGCTTGGTTAGCGGGAGAACAGATACGCAGTATTTT
-,TRBV30,TRBJ1-5,-,CAWGIRGNQPQHF,TGTGCCTGGGGGATCAGGGGCAATCAGCCCCAGCATTTT
TRBD1,TRBV20-1,TRBJ1-2,once,CSARAPKTGGGYTF,TGCAGTGCTAGGGCCCCTAAAACAGGGGGTGGCTACACCTTC